The rows below give T cell receptor beta chains drawn from one sample of a study of beta chain features in type 1 diabetes. The repertoire was sequenced with immunoSEQ multiplex PCR; TCRdb's copy has only in-frame clones and lacks some. The table has around 430,000 clones, 30% seen once. The source material was naive CD4+ T cells from blood. These receptors were taken from a man between 18 and 35 years old in good health. The conserved cysteine and the conserved F or W are not part of the CDR3 here.

j_call | v_call | cdr3_aa
TRBJ2-5 | TRBV7-9 | ASSLAFVVETQY
TRBJ2-1 | TRBV7-9 | ASSHRDPSGGQF
TRBJ2-7 | TRBV6-6 | ASSYDSSLDEQY
TRBJ1-4 | TRBV30 | AWSVGTALNEKLF
TRBJ2-1 | TRBV6-1 | ASNGSGSGKGEQF
TRBJ1-3 | TRBV10-3 | AISAGQTSGNTIY
TRBJ2-3 | TRBV5-1 | ASSFGGRGTDTQY
TRBJ2-7 | TRBV6-1 | ASSVRDFYSYEQY
TRBJ2-7 | TRBV29-1 | SVEGMVAGAYEQY
TRBJ2-7 | TRBV28 | ASSLIAREQY
TRBJ1-5 | TRBV27 | ASRPRWGTNQPQH
TRBJ2-1 | TRBV7-3 | ASSRGLAGVYNEQF
TRBJ1-2 | TRBV4-1 | ASSQAPWGQIYGYT
TRBJ2-7 | TRBV9 | ASSVFHSSYEQY
TRBJ2-3 | TRBV15 | ATSAFTDTQY
TRBJ2-5 | TRBV28 | ASSLGTLGETQY
TRBJ2-2 | TRBV9 | ASSVKANTGELF
TRBJ2-3 | TRBV6-5 | ASSYPGTGTDTQY
TRBJ1-2 | TRBV15 | ATSRRRLYGYT
TRBJ2-1 | TRBV7-9 | ASSFQAGGPYNEQF
TRBJ2-5 | TRBV30 | AWSVKPLQETQY
TRBJ1-3 | TRBV30 | AWSQRNTIY
TRBJ1-1 | TRBV29-1 | SVEGRTNTEAF
TRBJ2-2 | TRBV7-9 | ASSLREFGELF
TRBJ2-1 | TRBV4-1 | ASSRIGASYNEQF
TRBJ2-7 | TRBV7-2 | ASSLYSEQY
TRBJ1-1 | TRBV29-1 | SVTTSWTEAF
TRBJ2-7 | TRBV7-2 | ASSTRAGGESYEQY
TRBJ2-5 | TRBV30 | AWNLGGLYRETQY
TRBJ2-1 | TRBV29-1 | SVEEGKGDSYNEQF
TRBJ2-7 | TRBV10-3 | AIREDRSYEQY
TRBJ2-4 | TRBV7-2 | ASSSRVVDIQY
TRBJ2-6 | TRBV15 | ATSQGGSRPFSGANVLT